This is a list of T cell receptor beta chains from one sample in a study of cytomegalovirus exposure and HLA in healthy donors. TCRdb's table, derived via immunoSEQ multiplex PCR, lists solely in-frame clones and lacks some. The table has about 170,000 clones, 55% to 75% seen once; the top ten hold 2% to 3%. Specimen: PBMCs. The source is a human donor in good health. The CDR3 runs from the conserved cysteine through the conserved F or W. The D gene is left open where the match is weak. Clone size appears in some rows only: once, few, many, or a class for an expanded clone.

j_call: TRBJ2-7; d_call: -; clone_size: -; v_call: TRBV7-9; cdr3_aa: CASSLKPEDEQYF; cdr3_nt: TGTGCCAGCAGCTTAAAGCCAGAGGACGAGCAGTACTTC
j_call: TRBJ2-1; d_call: TRBD2; clone_size: -; v_call: TRBV2; cdr3_aa: CASSTSGGADEQFF; cdr3_nt: TGTGCCAGCAGTACTAGCGGGGGGGCCGATGAGCAGTTCTTC
j_call: TRBJ2-6; d_call: -; clone_size: -; v_call: TRBV6-1; cdr3_aa: CASSELPTANSGANVLTF; cdr3_nt: TGTGCCAGCAGTGAACTACCGACAGCGAACTCTGGGGCCAACGTCCTGACTTTC
j_call: TRBJ2-1; d_call: -; clone_size: -; v_call: TRBV5-1; cdr3_aa: CASSLDSQGTGNEQFF; cdr3_nt: TGCGCCAGCAGCTTGGATTCCCAGGGGACGGGCAATGAGCAGTTCTTC
j_call: TRBJ1-1; d_call: -; clone_size: few; v_call: TRBV29-1; cdr3_aa: CSVESGVEAFF; cdr3_nt: TGCAGCGTTGAGTCCGGTGTCGAAGCTTTCTTT
j_call: TRBJ2-2; d_call: -; clone_size: -; v_call: TRBV7-9; cdr3_aa: CASFREENTGELFF; cdr3_nt: TGTGCCAGCTTCAGGGAAGAAAACACCGGGGAGCTGTTTTTT
j_call: TRBJ2-7; d_call: TRBD2; clone_size: -; v_call: TRBV5-6; cdr3_aa: CASSHMTSGRSYEQYF; cdr3_nt: TGTGCCAGCAGCCACATGACTAGCGGGCGCTCCTACGAGCAGTACTTC
j_call: TRBJ2-7; d_call: -; clone_size: once; v_call: TRBV7-9; cdr3_aa: CASSLTGLSLYEQYF; cdr3_nt: TGTGCCAGCAGCTTGACGGGACTCTCGCTCTACGAGCAGTACTTC
j_call: TRBJ1-1; d_call: TRBD1; clone_size: -; v_call: TRBV29-1; cdr3_aa: CSVVTGEVAEAFF; cdr3_nt: TGCAGCGTTGTGACAGGGGAGGTAGCTGAAGCTTTCTTT
j_call: TRBJ1-6; d_call: TRBD1; clone_size: -; v_call: TRBV4-3; cdr3_aa: CASSQDRGTGLDSPLHF; cdr3_nt: TGCGCCAGCAGCCAAGATAGGGGGACAGGGTTGGATTCACCCCTCCACTTT
j_call: TRBJ2-3; d_call: -; clone_size: -; v_call: TRBV4-3; cdr3_aa: CASSQDGRGAYTQYF; cdr3_nt: TGCGCCAGCAGCCAAGATGGTCGGGGGGCGTATACGCAGTATTTT
j_call: TRBJ2-7; d_call: -; clone_size: few; v_call: TRBV30; cdr3_aa: CAWEITSYEQYF; cdr3_nt: TGTGCCTGGGAAATTACTTCTTACGAGCAGTACTTC
j_call: TRBJ2-3; d_call: -; clone_size: -; v_call: TRBV5-1; cdr3_aa: CASSYLASSTDTQYF; cdr3_nt: TGCGCCAGCAGCTACTTAGCGTCTAGCACAGATACGCAGTATTTT
j_call: TRBJ1-2; d_call: TRBD1; clone_size: -; v_call: TRBV15; cdr3_aa: CATSRRDRAAPYGYTF; cdr3_nt: TGTGCCACCAGCAGAAGGGACAGGGCCGCCCCTTATGGCTACACCTTC
j_call: TRBJ2-7; d_call: TRBD1; clone_size: -; v_call: TRBV13; cdr3_aa: CASSFTGTGVYEQYF; cdr3_nt: TGTGCCAGCAGTTTCACCGGGACAGGGGTCTACGAGCAGTACTTC
j_call: TRBJ1-1; d_call: -; clone_size: -; v_call: TRBV5-1; cdr3_aa: CASSLSGETEAFF; cdr3_nt: TGCGCCAGCAGCTTATCAGGGGAGACTGAAGCTTTCTTT
j_call: TRBJ2-1; d_call: TRBD2; clone_size: -; v_call: TRBV9; cdr3_aa: CASSAGSGSSYNEQFF; cdr3_nt: TGTGCCAGCAGCGCGGGCAGCGGGAGCTCCTACAATGAGCAGTTCTTC
j_call: TRBJ2-1; d_call: -; clone_size: -; v_call: TRBV29-1; cdr3_aa: CSVDRQGRGGEQFF; cdr3_nt: TGCAGCGTTGACAGGCAGGGCCGTGGCGGTGAGCAGTTCTTC
j_call: TRBJ1-6; d_call: -; clone_size: -; v_call: TRBV4-2; cdr3_aa: CASSQDLGADSPLHF; cdr3_nt: TGTGCCAGCAGCCAAGACCTGGGGGCGGATTCACCCCTCCACTTT
j_call: TRBJ2-2; d_call: TRBD2; clone_size: -; v_call: TRBV11-2; cdr3_aa: CASSFIGGGQGGELFF; cdr3_nt: TGTGCCAGCAGCTTCATCGGGGGGGGGCAGGGCGGGGAGCTGTTTTTT
j_call: TRBJ2-2; d_call: -; clone_size: -; v_call: TRBV7-2; cdr3_aa: CASRPTSNTGELFF; cdr3_nt: TGTGCCAGCAGACCCACTTCAAACACCGGGGAGCTGTTTTTT
j_call: TRBJ1-1; d_call: -; clone_size: -; v_call: TRBV19; cdr3_aa: CASTRLKRGEAFF; cdr3_nt: TGTGCCAGTACGCGATTGAAACGGGGGGAAGCTTTCTTT
j_call: TRBJ2-7; d_call: TRBD1; clone_size: -; v_call: TRBV6-5; cdr3_aa: CASSRTGTSYEQYF; cdr3_nt: TGTGCCAGCAGTCGGACAGGCACGTCCTACGAGCAGTACTTC
j_call: TRBJ2-3; d_call: -; clone_size: -; v_call: TRBV5-4; cdr3_aa: CASSSRDSTDTQYF; cdr3_nt: TGTGCCAGCAGCTCCCGGGACTCCACAGATACGCAGTATTTT
j_call: TRBJ2-1; d_call: -; clone_size: -; v_call: TRBV5-1; cdr3_aa: CASSPGRELASYNEQFF; cdr3_nt: TGCGCCAGCAGCCCGGGCAGGGAATTGGCCTCCTACAATGAGCAGTTCTTC
j_call: TRBJ1-5; d_call: -; clone_size: -; v_call: TRBV19; cdr3_aa: CASSPVDQPQHF; cdr3_nt: TGTGCCAGTAGTCCCGTTGATCAGCCCCAGCATTTT
j_call: TRBJ1-2; d_call: TRBD1; clone_size: -; v_call: TRBV6-5; cdr3_aa: CASSYTGGNYGYTF; cdr3_nt: TGTGCCAGCAGTTATACAGGGGGTAACTATGGCTACACCTTC
j_call: TRBJ2-7; d_call: -; clone_size: -; v_call: TRBV6-1; cdr3_aa: CASSEQGQSYEQYF; cdr3_nt: TGTGCCAGCAGTGAACAGGGGCAGTCCTACGAGCAGTACTTC
j_call: TRBJ2-3; d_call: -; clone_size: -; v_call: TRBV7-6; cdr3_aa: CASSLAPRADTQYF; cdr3_nt: TGTGCCAGCAGCTTAGCGCCCCGGGCAGATACGCAGTATTTT
j_call: TRBJ2-3; d_call: TRBD2; clone_size: -; v_call: TRBV5-1; cdr3_aa: CASSLRPLGLAGGPPTDTQYF; cdr3_nt: TGCGCCAGCAGCTTGAGGCCCTTGGGCCTAGCGGGGGGGCCTCCGACAGATACGCAGTATTTT
j_call: TRBJ1-5; d_call: -; clone_size: -; v_call: TRBV4-1; cdr3_aa: CASSQGTGNQPQHF; cdr3_nt: TGCGCCAGCAGCCAAGGGACAGGCAATCAGCCCCAGCATTTT
j_call: TRBJ2-2; d_call: -; clone_size: -; v_call: TRBV30; cdr3_aa: CAWTEGATNTGELFF; cdr3_nt: TGTGCCTGGACGGAGGGGGCCACGAACACCGGGGAGCTGTTTTTT
j_call: TRBJ1-1; d_call: -; clone_size: -; v_call: TRBV10-1; cdr3_aa: CASSSSGPDTEAFF; cdr3_nt: TGCGCCAGCAGCTCCTCTGGGCCGGACACTGAAGCTTTCTTT
j_call: TRBJ2-3; d_call: TRBD2; clone_size: -; v_call: TRBV12-5; cdr3_aa: CASGTGGAAADTQYF; cdr3_nt: TGTGCTAGTGGGACCGGGGGGGCCGCTGCAGATACGCAGTATTTT
j_call: TRBJ2-3; d_call: TRBD2; clone_size: once; v_call: TRBV4-1; cdr3_aa: CASQQGGGGGDTQYF; cdr3_nt: TGCGCCAGCCAACAAGGCGGGGGGGGCGGCGATACGCAGTATTTT
j_call: TRBJ1-2; d_call: TRBD1; clone_size: once; v_call: TRBV5-1; cdr3_aa: CASSLGQGDGYTF; cdr3_nt: TGCGCCAGCAGCTTGGGACAGGGGGATGGCTACACCTTC
j_call: TRBJ2-2; d_call: -; clone_size: many; v_call: TRBV10-1; cdr3_aa: CASSEARAAGELFF; cdr3_nt: TGCGCCAGCAGTGAAGCGCGTGCCGCCGGGGAGCTGTTTTTT
j_call: TRBJ1-5; d_call: TRBD1; clone_size: -; v_call: TRBV2; cdr3_aa: CASNQQGVEQPQHF; cdr3_nt: TGTGCCAGCAACCAACAGGGGGTCGAACAGCCCCAGCATTTT
j_call: TRBJ2-1; d_call: -; clone_size: few; v_call: TRBV10-1; cdr3_aa: CASSATGKIGEQFF; cdr3_nt: TGCGCCAGCAGTGCAACAGGGAAAATCGGGGAGCAGTTCTTC
j_call: TRBJ2-1; d_call: -; clone_size: few; v_call: TRBV7-9; cdr3_aa: CASSSLRDTYNEQFF; cdr3_nt: TGTGCCAGCAGCTCTCTAAGGGACACCTACAATGAGCAGTTCTTC
j_call: TRBJ2-5; d_call: -; clone_size: -; v_call: TRBV10-3; cdr3_aa: CAISENQGGETQYF; cdr3_nt: TGTGCCATCAGTGAGAACCAGGGTGGGGAGACCCAGTACTTC
j_call: TRBJ1-2; d_call: -; clone_size: few; v_call: TRBV6-1; cdr3_aa: CASSSNSYGYTF; cdr3_nt: TGTGCCAGCAGTTCCAACAGCTATGGCTACACCTTC
j_call: TRBJ1-1; d_call: -; clone_size: -; v_call: TRBV6-1; cdr3_aa: CASSESWRATEAFF; cdr3_nt: TGTGCCAGCAGTGAGAGTTGGAGGGCTACTGAAGCTTTCTTT
j_call: TRBJ1-2; d_call: -; clone_size: -; v_call: TRBV6-5; cdr3_aa: CASSTTGRGGYTF; cdr3_nt: TGTGCCAGCAGCACGACAGGCCGGGGCGGCTACACCTTC
j_call: TRBJ1-4; d_call: TRBD1; clone_size: -; v_call: TRBV7-8; cdr3_aa: CASSLTGAYDEKLFF; cdr3_nt: TGTGCCAGCAGCTTAACAGGGGCTTATGATGAAAAACTGTTTTTT
j_call: TRBJ2-1; d_call: TRBD2; clone_size: few; v_call: TRBV11-3; cdr3_aa: CASRGRGNEQFF; cdr3_nt: TGTGCCAGCAGGGGGAGGGGCAATGAGCAGTTCTTC
j_call: TRBJ1-5; d_call: TRBD1; clone_size: -; v_call: TRBV6-1; cdr3_aa: CASSDRGPNQPQHF; cdr3_nt: TGTGCCAGCTCGGACAGGGGACCAAATCAGCCCCAGCATTTT
j_call: TRBJ1-6; d_call: TRBD1; clone_size: -; v_call: TRBV11-2; cdr3_aa: CASSLVRGSSYNSPLHF; cdr3_nt: TGTGCCAGCAGCTTAGTCAGGGGGAGCTCCTATAATTCACCCCTCCACTTT
j_call: TRBJ1-6; d_call: -; clone_size: -; v_call: TRBV30; cdr3_aa: CAWSQTGYNSPLHF; cdr3_nt: TGTGCCTGGAGTCAGACGGGATATAATTCACCCCTCCACTTT
j_call: TRBJ2-5; d_call: TRBD1; clone_size: -; v_call: TRBV6-5; cdr3_aa: CASSGRYRGQETQYF; cdr3_nt: TGTGCCAGCAGTGGCCGGTACAGGGGTCAAGAGACCCAGTACTTC
j_call: TRBJ2-7; d_call: -; clone_size: -; v_call: TRBV7-8; cdr3_aa: CASSLGLEGSGEQYF; cdr3_nt: TGTGCCAGCAGCTTAGGCCTGGAGGGGTCCGGCGAGCAGTACTTC
j_call: TRBJ1-1; d_call: -; clone_size: many; v_call: TRBV5-6; cdr3_aa: CASSLWLPNTEAFF; cdr3_nt: TGTGCCAGCAGCTTGTGGCTCCCGAACACTGAAGCTTTCTTT
j_call: TRBJ1-3; d_call: -; clone_size: -; v_call: TRBV28; cdr3_aa: CASGTQVTGNTIYF; cdr3_nt: TGTGCCAGCGGAACACAGGTGACTGGAAACACCATATATTTT
j_call: TRBJ1-1; d_call: TRBD1; clone_size: -; v_call: TRBV11-1; cdr3_aa: CASSPGQGKNTEAFF; cdr3_nt: TGTGCCAGCAGCCCAGGACAGGGAAAGAACACTGAAGCTTTCTTT